What follows are 27 T cell receptor beta chains derived from one specimen sequenced in a study of CD8 T cells in ankylosing spondylitis. TCRdb called the 5' RACE reads again in MiXCR, with one record for every CDR3 protein. The sample includes about 240,000 distinct CDR3 sequences, around 9.2% of them seen just once. The sample taken for sequencing was blood, either unsorted or a sorted T cell fraction (not recorded which). Source of these receptors: a male donor with ankylosing spondylitis or in good health (not recorded which).

This clonotype was observed at least ten times. The chain links TRBV6-2 or TRBV6-3 to TRBJ1-2, with 11 bases matching TRBD1. The CDR3 sequence is 16 residues long. Germline V lookup: CDR1 MNHEY, CDR2 SVGEGT. The V and J ends lost 6 bases and 2 bases, in that order; junction bases with no gene match: 8. CDR3 protein: CASSSGQGVFNYGYTF. CDR3 nucleotides: TGTGCCAGCAGCTCGGGACAGGGGGTTTTCAACTATGGCTACACCTTC.

Many counts were recorded for this clonotype. The V and J genes are TRBV29-1 and TRBJ2-3; D gene uncertain. Germline CDR1 and CDR2: SQVTM and ANQGSEA. This CDR3 is 12 amino acids long. V was trimmed by 4 bases and J by 2 bases, leaving 7 bases between them. In DNA form, the CDR3 reads TGCAGCGTTGTTACCATCACAGATACGCAGTATTTT. It codes for CSVVTITDTQYF.

This clonotype is a singleton in its sample. No conserved phenylalanine or tryptophan is present at the end of the CDR3, so a read error is the likely explanation. This sequence joins TRBV5-5 and TRBJ2-1, with D perhaps TRBD1 or TRBD2 (6 bases each). Trimming stripped 1 base from V and 4 bases from J, with 18 bases between. The CDR3 totals 17 residues. The germline V gene encodes CDR1 SGHKS and CDR2 YYEKEE (reference sequence). The CDR3 protein is CASSLTGIREPYNEQFS. CDR3 bases: TGTGCCAGCAGCTTGACAGGGATTCGGGAGCCATACAATGAGCAGTTCTCC.

This clonotype was counted at least ten times. This rearrangement joins TRBV20-1 to TRBJ2-2; no reliable D call. The CDR3 is 13 residues long. Germline V gene sequence: CDR1 DFQATT, CDR2 SNEGSKA (reference sequence). Trimming shortened V by 3 bases and J by 1 base, and 6 bases separated the two germline ends. The CDR3 reads CSARGRNTGELFF. The CDR3 DNA is TGCAGTGCTAGGGGAAGGAACACCGGGGAGCTGTTTTTT.

This clonotype has a count of ten or more. The chain is built from TRBV28 and TRBJ2-5; D ambiguous. Germline V gene lookup returns CDR1 MDHEN and CDR2 SYDVKM. V lost 6 bases and J 5 bases, leaving 10 bases between the germline ends. The CDR3 runs to 12 residues. The CDR3 DNA reads as TGTGCCAGCAGGCTAGAAGGGGAGACCCAGTACTTC. It specifies CASRLEGETQYF.

This clonotype has only a few counts. CDR3 in DNA: TGTGCCAGCAGCTTTTACCACCGAAACTCCTACAATGAGCAGTTCTTC. Encoded protein: CASSFYHRNSYNEQFF. The V gene is TRBV7-2, the J gene TRBJ2-1, with D uncertain. CDR1 is SGHTA, CDR2 FQGNSA, per germline. The V end was cut by 3 bases, the J end by 0 bases, with 12 bases between. The CDR3 consists of 16 residues.

V is TRBV30 and J is TRBJ2-5; 9 nucleotides match TRBD1. With V trimmed by 7 bases and J by 5 bases, 8 bases remained unmatched. This CDR3 is built from 13 residues. Germline values: CDR1 GTSNPN, CDR2 SVGIG (reference sequence). CDR3 DNA: TGTGCCTCGTCGGGACAGGGAGGCGAGACCCAGTACTTC. Translating it yields CASSGQGGETQYF.

This clonotype was seen many times. The V gene is TRBV5-6, the J gene TRBJ2-3, with D unresolved. The CDR3 extends over 13 amino acids. The ends were cut back, 3 bases at V and 4 bases at J, with 9 bases in the middle. Germline V gene sequence: CDR1 SGHDT, CDR2 YYEEEE. The CDR3 DNA follows: TGTGCCAGCAGCTCCCCCCGCGCAGATACGCAGTATTTT. It translates to CASSSPRADTQYF.

This clonotype has at least ten counts. The chain is built from TRBV7-8 and TRBJ2-2, with 8 bases lining up with TRBD2. V trimming: 5 bases; J trimming: 5 bases; junction bases outside the gene matches: 7. CDR1 and CDR2 (germline): SGHVS, FQNEAQ. The CDR3 sequence is 15 residues long. The chain's CDR3 is CASSRSGTGTGELFF. For the CDR3, the DNA is TGTGCCAGCAGCCGTAGCGGGACGGGGACCGGGGAGCTGTTTTTT.

This clonotype was seen many times. The V call is TRBV20-1, the J call TRBJ2-7; D is uncertain. Trimming pared 6 bases from V and 3 bases from J, leaving 9 bases between. This CDR3 is built from 11 residues. Germline V gene data show CDR1 as DFQATT and CDR2 as SNEGSKA (reference sequence). The CDR3 coding sequence is TGCAGTGCGGCTCAGGACTACGAGCAGTACTTC. The encoded protein is CSAAQDYEQYF.

The table lists this clonotype with many counts. The chain couples TRBV4-3 to TRBJ1-2; 8 bases fit TRBD1. This CDR3 comprises 17 residues. V shed 0 bases and J 3 bases; nucleotides not matched to a gene: 9. From germline, CDR1 is LGHNA and CDR2 YSLEER. CDR3 sequence (DNA): TGCGCCAGCAGCCAAGAACCTGGAACAGGGGGATACTATGGCTACACCTTC. Translated, it gives CASSQEPGTGGYYGYTF.

About this clonotype: This may arise from a read error, as a much more abundant clone is one base away. The V and J genes are TRBV7-9 and TRBJ2-7; D not resolved. CDR1 SEHNR and CDR2 FQNEAQ come from the germline V gene (reference sequence). The CDR3 has 15 residues. The DNA of the CDR3 is TGTGCCAGCAGCTCCCACAGTGACTTCTCCTACGAGCGGTACTTC. Translated: CASSSHSDFSYERYF.

The CDR3 spells CAWSYRPGGIQPQHF. The CDR3 bases are TGTGCCTGGAGTTACCGGCCAGGGGGCATTCAGCCCCAGCATTTT. The chain joins TRBV30 to TRBJ1-5; 8 bases are a match to TRBD1. The CDR3 length is 15 residues. Losses at the gene ends were 2 bases for V and 6 bases for J; bases not matched to a gene: 9. Germline-derived CDR1 and CDR2 are GTSNPN and SVGIG (reference sequence).

The table lists this clonotype with many counts. The chain has TRBV29-1 and TRBJ2-3, with D hard to call. V was shortened by 6 bases and J by 4 bases, with 11 bases between the two germline ends. The germline V gene encodes CDR1 SQVTM and CDR2 ANQGSEA. There are 12 residues in the CDR3. The CDR3 DNA sequence: TGCAGCGTAGCTCCCACCCCAGATACGCAGTATTTT. Protein sequence: CSVAPTPDTQYF.

This clonotype was recorded many times. The chain recombines TRBV7-2 with TRBJ1-5; D unresolved. V was pared by 0 bases and J by 6 bases, with 12 bases between. The germline V gene encodes CDR1 SGHTA and CDR2 FQGNSA. The CDR3 has 15 residues. In nucleotides, the CDR3 is TGTGCCAGCAGCTTAGCCCCGGCGGGGAGTCAGCCCCAGCATTTT. This sequence encodes CASSLAPAGSQPQHF.

This clonotype has a handful of counts. This chain uses TRBV7-2 with TRBJ1-4, with 11 bases lining up with TRBD1. CDR1 is SGHTA and CDR2 is FQGNSA in the germline V gene. V was pared by 5 bases and J by 8 bases, with 10 bases of the junction left unmatched. This CDR3 spans 16 amino acids. The CDR3 is CASSLHPGQGGEKLFF. Written as DNA, the CDR3 is TGTGCCAGCAGCCTACATCCGGGACAGGGGGGCGAAAAACTGTTTTTT.

This clonotype was seen at least ten times. The chain recombines TRBV6-1 with TRBJ2-2; D may be TRBD1 (5 bases). Deletions cut 6 bases from V and 0 bases from J, with 8 bases between. The length of the CDR3 is 14 residues. The germline V gene encodes CDR1 MNHNS and CDR2 SASEGT. The CDR3 DNA reads as TGTGCCAGCAGAAGGACATCGAACACCGGGGAGCTGTTTTTT. This translates into CASRRTSNTGELFF.

The gene calls are TRBV12-3 or TRBV12-4 and TRBJ1-2; D is unclear. The V end was cut by 6 bases, the J end by 0 bases, with 11 bases between. The CDR3 runs to 14 residues. The CDR3 loop is CASRMRAANYGYTF. Here the CDR3 DNA reads TGTGCCAGCAGGATGAGAGCAGCTAACTATGGCTACACCTTC.

This clonotype occurred many times. This chain connects TRBV5-1 to TRBJ2-2; weak D call: TRBD1 (6 bases). CDR3 length equals 14 residues. Trimming cost V 3 bases and J 1 base, with 7 bases left between them. The germline CDR1 and CDR2 sequences are SGHRS and YFSETQ. The CDR3 region has the DNA TGCGCCAGCAGCTGGGGACAGAACACCGGGGAGCTGTTTTTT. This encodes CASSWGQNTGELFF.

This clonotype occurred many times. This chain joins TRBV12-3 or TRBV12-4 and TRBJ1-1; D is ambiguous. V was shortened by 7 bases and J by 3 bases, with 18 bases between the two germline ends. The CDR3 consists of 15 residues. The CDR3 DNA reads TGTGCCAGCACCTTTCTCTACAGACTACACACTGAAGCTTTCTTT. As protein: CASTFLYRLHTEAFF.

This clonotype was detected ten times or more. The V gene is TRBV11-2, the J gene TRBJ2-3; 8 positions match TRBD2. The J segment lost 7 bases and the V segment lost 2 bases, leaving 14 bases of the junction unmatched. The CDR3 is 17 amino acids. Germline V CDR1 and CDR2: SGHAT, FQNNGV. This CDR3 reads CASSLSKRGPITNTQYF. The CDR3 DNA follows: TGTGCCAGCAGCTTAAGTAAGCGGGGGCCTATCACGAATACGCAGTATTTT.

This clonotype occurred many times. The rearrangement joins TRBV28 to TRBJ2-3; possible D gene TRBD2, 6 bases. The CDR3 has 15 amino acids. The V gene lost 2 bases and the J gene lost 2 bases, with 11 bases spanning the gap. Germline-derived CDR1 and CDR2 are MDHEN and SYDVKM. The CDR3 DNA reads as TGTGCCAGCAGTTTAGGGACTTTAGACACAGATACGCAGTATTTT. The encoded protein is CASSLGTLDTDTQYF.

This rearrangement joins TRBV11-2 to TRBJ1-2; 10 nucleotides align to TRBD1. Germline assignment: CDR1 SGHAT and CDR2 FQNNGV. The V gene end was trimmed by 3 bases and the J gene end by 2 bases; junction bases not matched to a gene: 12. This CDR3 contains 18 residues. The CDR3 nucleotides read TGTGCCAGCAGCTTTAACCGGGACAGGGGAAGGGCAAACTATGGCTACACCTTC. Its protein product is CASSFNRDRGRANYGYTF.

Many counts were recorded for this clonotype. This chain joins TRBV6-2 or TRBV6-3 and TRBJ2-1; a possible D gene is TRBD2 (5 bases). V was shortened by 2 bases and J by 5 bases, with 10 bases between the two germline ends. Germline loops: CDR1 MNHEY, CDR2 SVGEGT. CDR3 length equals 14 residues. The CDR3 nucleotides are TGTGCCAGCAGTTACAGTGAGGGTAACAATGAGCAGTTCTTC. Encoded protein: CASSYSEGNNEQFF.

This clonotype was observed many times. The chain employs TRBV12-3 or TRBV12-4 and TRBJ2-5; D call uncertain. Trimming left V 6 bases short and J 1 base short, with 3 bases between. The CDR3 consists of 11 residues. In nucleotides, the CDR3 is TGTGCCAGCAGACTCCAAGAGACCCAGTACTTC. Translating it yields CASRLQETQYF.

This clonotype was counted many times. The chain joins TRBV5-1 to TRBJ2-6; the match to TRBD2 covers 11 bases. With V trimmed by 1 base and J by 1 base, 1 base remained unmatched. CDR3 length: 17 residues. Germline CDR1 reads SGHRS; CDR2 reads YFSETQ. CDR3 sequence reads: CASSLTSGGSGANVLTF. As DNA, the CDR3 is TGCGCCAGCAGCTTGACTAGCGGGGGTTCTGGGGCCAACGTCCTGACTTTC.

Ten or more counts support this clonotype. The chain combines TRBV21-1 with TRBJ2-3; the table names TRBD2, a call not compared with the DNA. TRBV21-1 counts as a pseudogene. The CDR3 length is 17 residues. CDR3 coding DNA: TGTGCCAGCAGCCTCCCCAGGCGGGTCACCCTCACAGATACGCAGTATTTT. Translated: CASSLPRRVTLTDTQYF.